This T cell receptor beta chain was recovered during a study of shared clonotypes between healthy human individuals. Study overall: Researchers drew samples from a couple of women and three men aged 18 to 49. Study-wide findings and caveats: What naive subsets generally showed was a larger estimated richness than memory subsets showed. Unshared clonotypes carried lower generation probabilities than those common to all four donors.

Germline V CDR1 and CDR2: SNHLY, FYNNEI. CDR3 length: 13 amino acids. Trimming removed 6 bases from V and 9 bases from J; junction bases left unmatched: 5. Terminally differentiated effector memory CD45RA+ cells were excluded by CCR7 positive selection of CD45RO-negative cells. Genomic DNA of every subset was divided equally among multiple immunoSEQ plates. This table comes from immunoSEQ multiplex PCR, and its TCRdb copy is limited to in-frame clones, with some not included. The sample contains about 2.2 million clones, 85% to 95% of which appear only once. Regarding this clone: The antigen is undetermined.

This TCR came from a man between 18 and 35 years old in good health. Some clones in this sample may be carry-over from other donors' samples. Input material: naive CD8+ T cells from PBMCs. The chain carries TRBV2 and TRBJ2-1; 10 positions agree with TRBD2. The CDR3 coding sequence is TGTGCCAGCAGAGGTAGCGGGAGGCGTGAGCAGTTCTTC. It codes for CASRGSGRREQFF.